Listed below are T cell receptor beta chains from one sample, sequenced in a study of OX40 agonist ivuxolimab in advanced cancers. Produced via immunoSEQ multiplex PCR; TCRdb's table is partial and in-frame only. The table includes 33,000 or so clones, approximately 87% detected once. Sequenced here: CD4+ or CD8+ T cells sorted from blood, sampled in a trial of the OX40 agonist ivuxolimab. These receptor sequences come from an adult with an advanced solid tumor such as melanoma, head and neck, liver or kidney cancer. Each CDR3 is given with its conserved first and last residue. Fields, in order: V gene, D gene, clone size, J gene, CDR3 DNA, CDR3 protein. The D gene is left open where the match is weak. Rows give clone size only sometimes, using once, few, many, or a class for an expanded clone.

TRBV11-2	NA	NA	TRBJ2-1	TGTGCCAGCAGCTTGGTAATTCTAGCGAGCTCCTACAATGAGCAGTTCTTC	CASSLVILASSYNEQFF
TRBV27	NA	NA	TRBJ1-2	TGTGCCAGCAGTTTTGTCGGGGAGAGAAATGGCTACACCTTC	CASSFVGERNGYTF
TRBV27	NA	NA	TRBJ2-6	TGTGCCAGCAGTATTCTTTGGGGGTCTGGGGCCAACGTCCTGACTTTC	CASSILWGSGANVLTF
TRBV7-2	NA	NA	TRBJ2-7	TGTGCCAGCAGCTTAGATCTTGGGACGTACGAGCAGTACTTC	CASSLDLGTYEQYF
TRBV6-6	NA	NA	TRBJ1-1	TGTGCCAGCAGTTACGTCACCCCGGGAGACACTGAAGCTTTCTTT	CASSYVTPGDTEAFF
TRBV5-1	TRBD2	NA	TRBJ2-1	TGCGCCAGCAGCTTGGGGGATGGTAGGACTAGCGGGAGGGCCGAGCAGTTCTTC	CASSLGDGRTSGRAEQFF
TRBV5-1	NA	NA	TRBJ2-7	TGCGCCAGCAGCTCTGAGAGCTACGAGCAGTACTTC	CASSSESYEQYF
TRBV5-1	NA	NA	TRBJ2-7	TGCGCCAGCAGCTTAGTTGGGGGCCCCGCCTACGAGCAGTACTTC	CASSLVGGPAYEQYF
TRBV5-6	TRBD1	NA	TRBJ2-7	TGTGCCAGCATCAATACCCGGACAGGCTCCTACGAGCAGTACTTC	CASINTRTGSYEQYF
TRBV6-1	TRBD1	NA	TRBJ1-2	TGTGCCAGCAGTGACCGGACAGGGTGGTACTATGGCTACACCTTC	CASSDRTGWYYGYTF
TRBV28	TRBD1	NA	TRBJ2-7	TGTGCCAGCAGTTTATGGGCCGGACAGGGAGCCTACGAGCAGTACTTC	CASSLWAGQGAYEQYF
TRBV29-1	NA	NA	TRBJ2-2	TGCAGCGTTGGCCTCGGGGCCAGGAGGGCCGGGGAGCTGTTTTTT	CSVGLGARRAGELFF
TRBV19	NA	NA	TRBJ2-7	TGTGCCAGTAGTCGCCTTGGAGACAGCTCCTACGAGCAGTACTTC	CASSRLGDSSYEQYF
TRBV27	NA	NA	TRBJ2-3	TGTGCCAGCAGTCTCTGGGCCGATACAGATACGCAGTATTTT	CASSLWADTDTQYF
TRBV6-5	NA	NA	TRBJ2-5	TGTGCCAGCTACAGGGACCTAGGAGAGACCCAGTACTTC	CASYRDLGETQYF
TRBV19	TRBD2	NA	TRBJ2-5	TGTGCCAGTAGTATAGGGGCTAGCGGGGCCCAAGAGACCCAGTACTTC	CASSIGASGAQETQYF
TRBV27	NA	NA	TRBJ2-5	TGTGCCAGCAGTTTTTCCGGCGGACCCCAAGAGACCCAGTACTTC	CASSFSGGPQETQYF
TRBV10-3	TRBD1	NA	TRBJ2-5	TGTGCCATCAGTGAGGGGGCAGGGGGCTATCAAGAGACCCAGTACTTC	CAISEGAGGYQETQYF
TRBV19	TRBD1	NA	TRBJ2-7	TGTGCCAGTAGTATTTGGGAACAGGGGAGCGAGCAGTACTTC	CASSIWEQGSEQYF
TRBV20-1	NA	NA	TRBJ2-7	TGCAGTGCTAGATGGGACCCCGAGCAGTACTTC	CSARWDPEQYF
TRBV18	NA	NA	TRBJ1-5	TGTGCCAGCTCAACAGGGAACAGACCGGAATATAGCAATCAGCCCCAGCATTTT	CASSTGNRPEYSNQPQHF
TRBV2	NA	once	TRBJ1-2	TGTGCCAGCAGTGAACAGTTGGGCAGGGGCAGCTATGGCTACACCTTC	CASSEQLGRGSYGYTF